Listed below are T cell receptor beta chains from one sample, sequenced in a study of cytomegalovirus exposure and HLA in healthy donors. The assay was immunoSEQ multiplex PCR, and TCRdb's table has in-frame clones only and misses some. The profile covers about 120,000 clones, with about three quarters appearing a single time and about 30% taken by the ten largest. The sequencing sample was made of PBMCs. These receptors were obtained from a man in his sixties in good health and CMV-seropositive. Each CDR3 is given with its conserved first and last residue.

V: TRBV30
J: TRBJ1-2
CDR3: CAWSTGNYGYTF

V: TRBV2
J: TRBJ2-5
CDR3: CASSGDRGNFKTQYF

V: TRBV5-1
J: TRBJ1-2
CDR3: CASSRQGIEYGYTF

V: TRBV5-1
J: TRBJ1-4
CDR3: CASSLVGGVWEKLFF

V: TRBV29-1
J: TRBJ2-2
CDR3: CSVELAGGPWVGELFF

V: TRBV30
J: TRBJ2-3
CDR3: CAWSNRWRGSTDTQYF

V: TRBV15
J: TRBJ1-1
CDR3: CATSRDARSNTEAFF

V: TRBV28
J: TRBJ1-2
CDR3: CASSLAGGRGGYTF

V: TRBV13
J: TRBJ2-1
CDR3: CASSSNSGSNEQFF

V: TRBV5-6
J: TRBJ2-7
CDR3: CASSLRGTYEQYF

V: TRBV4-2
J: TRBJ2-7
CDR3: CASSQDAGSSYEQYF

V: TRBV19
J: TRBJ1-2
CDR3: CASSLTGGPGYGYTF

V: TRBV11-1
J: TRBJ1-1
CDR3: CASSLDGQGSEAFF

V: TRBV11-2
J: TRBJ2-7
CDR3: CASSLVAQGVYEQYF

V: TRBV6-1
J: TRBJ2-1
CDR3: CASRILGGGFGEQFF

V: TRBV7-3
J: TRBJ2-7
CDR3: CASSGDPSYEQYF

V: TRBV4-1
J: TRBJ2-7
CDR3: CASSQELILAANSYEQYF

V: TRBV6-6
J: TRBJ1-4
CDR3: CASSPGQGREKLFF

V: TRBV5-4
J: TRBJ2-3
CDR3: CASSLVLAGGTDTQYF

V: TRBV7-9
J: TRBJ1-3
CDR3: CASSDDRILSGNTIYF

V: TRBV5-1
J: TRBJ2-3
CDR3: CASRGGRANADTQYF

V: TRBV18
J: TRBJ1-5
CDR3: CASSPPGRGNQPQHF

V: TRBV19
J: TRBJ2-3
CDR3: CASSALVRGADTQYF

V: TRBV11-1
J: TRBJ1-1
CDR3: CASTPGVNTEAFF

V: TRBV5-6
J: TRBJ1-2
CDR3: CASSSNWDRPPLNYGYTF

V: TRBV2
J: TRBJ1-1
CDR3: CASSEAGHRNTEAFF

V: TRBV27
J: TRBJ1-2
CDR3: CASRRQGINGYTF

V: TRBV5-1
J: TRBJ1-1
CDR3: CASSPGGANTEAFF

V: TRBV6-4
J: TRBJ1-2
CDR3: CATQDRPNYGYTF

V: TRBV5-1
J: TRBJ1-5
CDR3: CASSLGENSNQPQHF

V: TRBV5-6
J: TRBJ1-5
CDR3: CASSLGQGPYQPQHF

V: TRBV5-4
J: TRBJ1-2
CDR3: CASSPWTDAYGYTF

V: TRBV6-5
J: TRBJ2-5
CDR3: CASSYLAGAILETQYF